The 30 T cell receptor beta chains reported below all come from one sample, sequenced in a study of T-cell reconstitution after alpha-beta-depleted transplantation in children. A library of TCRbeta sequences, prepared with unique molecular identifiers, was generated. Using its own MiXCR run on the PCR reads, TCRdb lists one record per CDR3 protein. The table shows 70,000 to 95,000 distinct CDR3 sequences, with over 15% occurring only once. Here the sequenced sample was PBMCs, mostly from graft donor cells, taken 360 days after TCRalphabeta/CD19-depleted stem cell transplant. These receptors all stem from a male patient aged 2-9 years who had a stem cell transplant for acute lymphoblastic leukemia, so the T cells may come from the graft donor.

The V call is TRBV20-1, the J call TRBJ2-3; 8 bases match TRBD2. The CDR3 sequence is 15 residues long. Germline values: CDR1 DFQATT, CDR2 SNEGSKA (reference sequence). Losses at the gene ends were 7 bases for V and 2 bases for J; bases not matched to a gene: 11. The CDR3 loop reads CSGVGIAGFTDTQYF. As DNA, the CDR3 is TGCAGTGGCGTCGGAATAGCGGGGTTCACAGATACGCAGTATTTT.

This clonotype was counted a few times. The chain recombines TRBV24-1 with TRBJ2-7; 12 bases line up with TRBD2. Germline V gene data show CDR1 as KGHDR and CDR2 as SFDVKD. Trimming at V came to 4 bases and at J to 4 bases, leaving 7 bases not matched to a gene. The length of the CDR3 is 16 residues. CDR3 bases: TGTGCCACCAGTGACGCACGGACTAGCGGGACGTACGAGCAGTACTTC. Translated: CATSDARTSGTYEQYF.

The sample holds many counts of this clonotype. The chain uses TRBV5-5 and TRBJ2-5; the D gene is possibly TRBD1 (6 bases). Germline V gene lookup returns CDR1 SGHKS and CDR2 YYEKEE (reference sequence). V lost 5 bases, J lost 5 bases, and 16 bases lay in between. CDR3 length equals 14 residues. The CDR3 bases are TGTGCCAGCAGGCCACAGGGTTTTATTGAGACCCAGTACTTC. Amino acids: CASRPQGFIETQYF.

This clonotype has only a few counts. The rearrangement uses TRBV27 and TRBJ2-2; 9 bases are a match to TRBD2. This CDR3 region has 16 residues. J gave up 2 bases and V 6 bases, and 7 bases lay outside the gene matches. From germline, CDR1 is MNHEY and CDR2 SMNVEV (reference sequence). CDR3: CASSRRGRGNTGELFF. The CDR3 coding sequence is TGTGCCAGCAGCCGTCGCGGGAGGGGAAACACCGGGGAGCTGTTTTTT.

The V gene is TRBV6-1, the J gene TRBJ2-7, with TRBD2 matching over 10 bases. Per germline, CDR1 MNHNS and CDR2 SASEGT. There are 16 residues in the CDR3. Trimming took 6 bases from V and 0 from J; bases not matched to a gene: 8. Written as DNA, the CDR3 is TGTGCCAGCAGCCGACTCAGCGGGAGGGCCTCCTACGAGCAGTACTTC. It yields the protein CASSRLSGRASYEQYF.

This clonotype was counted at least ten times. Here the CDR3 DNA reads TGCGCCAGCAGCCTTACACAGGGCCCCTACGAGCAGTACTTC. Translation gives CASSLTQGPYEQYF. The chain has TRBV4-1 and TRBJ2-7; perhaps TRBD1 as D (6 bases). Trimming left V 4 bases short and J 2 bases short, with 12 bases between. CDR1 is MGHRA and CDR2 is YSYEKL in the germline V gene. The CDR3 runs 14 residues.

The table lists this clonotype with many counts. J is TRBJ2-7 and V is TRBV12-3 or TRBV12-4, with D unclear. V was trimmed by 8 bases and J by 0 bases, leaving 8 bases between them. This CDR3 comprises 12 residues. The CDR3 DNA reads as TGTGCCAGCTCACTCGTCTCCTACGAGCAGTACTTC. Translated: CASSLVSYEQYF.

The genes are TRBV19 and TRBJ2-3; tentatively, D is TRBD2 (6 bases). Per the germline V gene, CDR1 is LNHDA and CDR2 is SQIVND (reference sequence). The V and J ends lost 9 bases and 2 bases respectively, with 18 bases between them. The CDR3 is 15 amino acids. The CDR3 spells CARGPGTSPTDTQYF. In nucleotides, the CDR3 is TGTGCCAGGGGCCCCGGGACTTCGCCCACAGATACGCAGTATTTT.

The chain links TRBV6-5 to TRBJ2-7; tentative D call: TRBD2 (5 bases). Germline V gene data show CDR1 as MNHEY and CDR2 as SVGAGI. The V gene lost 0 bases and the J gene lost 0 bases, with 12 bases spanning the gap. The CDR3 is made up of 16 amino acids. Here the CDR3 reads CASSYSTGETSYEQYF. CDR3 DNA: TGTGCCAGCAGTTACTCGACTGGGGAGACCTCCTACGAGCAGTACTTC.

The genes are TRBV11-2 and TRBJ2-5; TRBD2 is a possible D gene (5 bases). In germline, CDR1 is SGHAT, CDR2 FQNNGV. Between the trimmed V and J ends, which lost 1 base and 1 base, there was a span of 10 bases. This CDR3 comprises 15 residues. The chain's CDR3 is CASSLGATSQETQYF. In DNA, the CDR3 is TGTGCCAGCAGCTTAGGGGCCACTAGCCAAGAGACCCAGTACTTC.

Here the CDR3 reads CASSQKQISSYEQYF. The CDR3 DNA sequence: TGTGCCAGCAGCCAAAAACAGATCAGCTCCTACGAGCAGTACTTC. The chain recombines TRBV4-2 with TRBJ2-7; D not resolved. Looked up from germline, CDR1 is LGHNA and CDR2 is YNFKEQ. CDR3 length equals 15 residues. The V end lost 2 bases, the J end lost 0 bases, and 11 bases lay between the germline ends.

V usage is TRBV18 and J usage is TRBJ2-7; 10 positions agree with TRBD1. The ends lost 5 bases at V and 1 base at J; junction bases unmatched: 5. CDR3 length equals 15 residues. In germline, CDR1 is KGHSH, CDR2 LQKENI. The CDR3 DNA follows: TGTGCCAGCTCAAATGACAGGGGGCAATCCTACGAGCAGTACTTC. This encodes CASSNDRGQSYEQYF.

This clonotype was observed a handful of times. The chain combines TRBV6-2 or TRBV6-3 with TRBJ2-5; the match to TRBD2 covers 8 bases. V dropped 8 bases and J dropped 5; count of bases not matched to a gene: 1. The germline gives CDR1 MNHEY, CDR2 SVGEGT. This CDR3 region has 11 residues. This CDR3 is CASGTSETQYF. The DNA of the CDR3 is TGTGCCAGCGGGACTAGTGAGACCCAGTACTTC.

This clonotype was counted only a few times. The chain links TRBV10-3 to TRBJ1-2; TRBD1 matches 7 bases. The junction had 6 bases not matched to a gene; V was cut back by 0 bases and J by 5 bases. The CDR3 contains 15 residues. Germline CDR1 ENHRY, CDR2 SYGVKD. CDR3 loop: CAISESGTVPYGYTF. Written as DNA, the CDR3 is TGTGCCATCAGTGAGTCGGGGACAGTGCCGTATGGCTACACCTTC.

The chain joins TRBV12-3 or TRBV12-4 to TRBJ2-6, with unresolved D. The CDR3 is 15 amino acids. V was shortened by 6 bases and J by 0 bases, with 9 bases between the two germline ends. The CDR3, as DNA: TGTGCCAGCAGAAAATGGAGCTCTGGGGCCAACGTCCTGACTTTC. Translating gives CASRKWSSGANVLTF.

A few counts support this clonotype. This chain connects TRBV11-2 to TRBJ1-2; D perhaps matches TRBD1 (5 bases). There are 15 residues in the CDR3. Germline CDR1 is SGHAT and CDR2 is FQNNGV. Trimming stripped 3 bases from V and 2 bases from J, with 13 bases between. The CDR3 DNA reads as TGTGCCAGCAGCTTGAGGGCTGGGGGAAACTATGGCTACACCTTC. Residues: CASSLRAGGNYGYTF.

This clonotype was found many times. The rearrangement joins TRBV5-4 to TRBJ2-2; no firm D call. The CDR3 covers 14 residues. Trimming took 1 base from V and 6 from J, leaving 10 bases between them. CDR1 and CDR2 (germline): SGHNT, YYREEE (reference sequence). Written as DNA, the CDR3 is TGTGCCAGCAGCTTGTCTGGCCCACCCGGGGAGCTGTTTTTT. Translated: CASSLSGPPGELFF.

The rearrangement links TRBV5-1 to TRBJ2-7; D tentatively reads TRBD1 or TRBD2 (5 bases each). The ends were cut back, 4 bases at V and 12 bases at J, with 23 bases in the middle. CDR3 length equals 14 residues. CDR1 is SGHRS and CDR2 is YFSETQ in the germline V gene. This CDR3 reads CASSPGTQGVGSYF. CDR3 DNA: TGCGCCAGCAGCCCTGGGACGCAAGGAGTGGGGTCGTACTTC.

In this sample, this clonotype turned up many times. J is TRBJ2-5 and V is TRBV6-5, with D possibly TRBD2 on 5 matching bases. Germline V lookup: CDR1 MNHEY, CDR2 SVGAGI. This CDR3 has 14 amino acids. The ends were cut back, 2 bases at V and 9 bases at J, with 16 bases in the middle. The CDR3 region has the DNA TGTGCCAGCAGTTACAGCCAGTTGCCCGGGGCCCAGTACTTC. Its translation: CASSYSQLPGAQYF.

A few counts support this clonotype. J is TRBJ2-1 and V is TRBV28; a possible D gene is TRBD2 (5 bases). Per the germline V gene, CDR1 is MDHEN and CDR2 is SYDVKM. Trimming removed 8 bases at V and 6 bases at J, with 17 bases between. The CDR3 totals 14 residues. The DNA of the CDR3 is TGTGCCAGCGGGGAGTTAGCGAGCCTCAATGAGCAGTTCTTC. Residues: CASGELASLNEQFF.

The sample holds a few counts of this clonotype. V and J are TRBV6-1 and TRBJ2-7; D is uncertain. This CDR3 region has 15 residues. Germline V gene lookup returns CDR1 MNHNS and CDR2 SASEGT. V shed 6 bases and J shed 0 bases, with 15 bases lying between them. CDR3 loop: CASSSLGLLSYEQYF. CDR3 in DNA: TGTGCCAGCAGCTCGCTGGGCCTCCTCTCCTACGAGCAGTACTTC.

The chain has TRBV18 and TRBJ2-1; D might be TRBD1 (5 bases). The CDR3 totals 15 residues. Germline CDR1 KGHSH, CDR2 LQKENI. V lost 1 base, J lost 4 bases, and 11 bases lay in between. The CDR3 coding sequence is TGTGCCAGCTCACCACAGGTACAGGCGTACAATGAGCAGTTCTTC. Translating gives CASSPQVQAYNEQFF.

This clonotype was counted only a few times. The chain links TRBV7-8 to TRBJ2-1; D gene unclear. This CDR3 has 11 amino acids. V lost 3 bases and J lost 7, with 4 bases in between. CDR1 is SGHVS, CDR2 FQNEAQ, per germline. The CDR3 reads CASSFWNEQFF. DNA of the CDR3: TGTGCCAGCAGCTTCTGGAATGAGCAGTTCTTC.

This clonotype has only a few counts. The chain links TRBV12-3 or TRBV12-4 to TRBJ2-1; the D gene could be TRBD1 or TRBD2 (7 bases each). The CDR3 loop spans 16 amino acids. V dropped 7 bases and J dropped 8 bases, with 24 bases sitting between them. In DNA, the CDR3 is TGTGCCAGCACCCTCGGAAGGGAGGGGGCAATCGATGAGCAGTTCTTC. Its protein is CASTLGREGAIDEQFF.

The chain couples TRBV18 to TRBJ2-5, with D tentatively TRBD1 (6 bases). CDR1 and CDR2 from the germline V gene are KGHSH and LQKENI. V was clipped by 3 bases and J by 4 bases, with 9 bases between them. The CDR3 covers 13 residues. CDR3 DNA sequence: TGTGCCAGCTCACCGGACAGCCCAGAGACCCAGTACTTC. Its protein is CASSPDSPETQYF. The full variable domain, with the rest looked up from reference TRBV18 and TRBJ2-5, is NAGVMQNPRHLVRRRGQEARLRCSPMKGHSHVYWYRQLPEEGLKFMVYLQKENIIDESGMPKERFSAEFPKEGPSILRIQQVVRGDSAAYFCASSPDSPETQYFGPGTRLLVL.

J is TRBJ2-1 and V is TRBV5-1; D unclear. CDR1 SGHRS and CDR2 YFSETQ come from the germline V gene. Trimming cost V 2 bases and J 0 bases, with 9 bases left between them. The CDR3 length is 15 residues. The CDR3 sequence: CASSFDSYSYNEQFF. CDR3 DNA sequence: TGCGCCAGCAGCTTTGACTCTTACTCCTACAATGAGCAGTTCTTC. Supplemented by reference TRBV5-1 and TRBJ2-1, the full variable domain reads KAGVTQTPRYLIKTRGQQVTLSCSPISGHRSVSWYQQTPGQGLQFLFEYFSETQRNKGNFPGRFSGRQFSNSRSEMNVSTLELGDSALYLCASSFDSYSYNEQFFGPGTRLTVL.

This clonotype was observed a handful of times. This CDR3 reads CASSLAWQGKTDTQYF. CDR3 coding DNA: TGCGCCAGCAGCTTAGCGTGGCAGGGCAAGACAGATACGCAGTATTTT. The V and J genes are TRBV5-1 and TRBJ2-3; the D gene is possibly TRBD1 (5 bases). CDR1 is SGHRS, CDR2 YFSETQ, per germline. The CDR3 runs to 16 residues. V lost 2 bases and J lost 3, with 16 bases in between. The entire variable domain, with the rest obtained from reference TRBV5-1 and TRBJ2-3, is as follows: KAGVTQTPRYLIKTRGQQVTLSCSPISGHRSVSWYQQTPGQGLQFLFEYFSETQRNKGNFPGRFSGRQFSNSRSEMNVSTLELGDSALYLCASSLAWQGKTDTQYFGPGTRLTVL.

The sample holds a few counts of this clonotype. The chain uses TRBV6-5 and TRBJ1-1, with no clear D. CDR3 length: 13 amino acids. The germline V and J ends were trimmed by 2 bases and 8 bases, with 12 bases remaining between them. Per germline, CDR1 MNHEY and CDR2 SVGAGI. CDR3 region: CASSYTPVAEAFF. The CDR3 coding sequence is TGTGCCAGCAGTTACACCCCGGTAGCGGAAGCTTTCTTT.

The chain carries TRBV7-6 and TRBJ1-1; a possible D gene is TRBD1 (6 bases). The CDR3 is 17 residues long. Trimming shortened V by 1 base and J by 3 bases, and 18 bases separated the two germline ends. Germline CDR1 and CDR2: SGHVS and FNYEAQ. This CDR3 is CASSLEIHTGKDTEAFF. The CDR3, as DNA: TGTGCCAGCAGCTTAGAGATCCATACAGGGAAGGACACTGAAGCTTTCTTT.

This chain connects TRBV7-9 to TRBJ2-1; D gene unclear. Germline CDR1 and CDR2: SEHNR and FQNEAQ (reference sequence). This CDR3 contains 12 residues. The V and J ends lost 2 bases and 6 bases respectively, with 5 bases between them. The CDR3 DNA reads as TGTGCCAGCAGCTTAAGTGTCAATGAGCAGTTCTTC. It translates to CASSLSVNEQFF.